Given below is one TCR beta chain in context. What it recognizes is unknown. Assay: immunoSEQ multiplex PCR; the TCRdb copy retains only in-frame clones and omits some. Of roughly 120,000 clones detected, roughly 90% appear once; the ten largest clones hold more than 3.5%. V lost 5 bases, J lost 3 bases, and 16 bases lay in between. The germline V gene has CDR1 KGHSH and CDR2 LQKENI. The length of the CDR3 is 16 residues. The data stem from a study of T cell responses to AZD1222 COVID-19 vaccine. General observations from the study: Baseline seropositives among AZD1222 recipients totaled only 5 to 7. Spike regions recognized by vaccine-associated CD4 TCRs spanned the protein, led by 160-218 and 743-854. Targeting of unmutated variant regions was reportedly seen in nearly half of spike-specific TCRs.

The chain joins TRBV18 to TRBJ2-2; D is unclear. The source was peripheral blood, collected 28 days after the second dose of the MenACWY control vaccine. The source is an adult who received the MenACWY meningococcal vaccine as a control. The CDR3 loop is CASSTMLEVYTGELFF. CDR3 sequence (DNA): TGTGCCAGCTCAACTATGCTAGAGGTATACACCGGGGAGCTGTTTTTT.